This T cell receptor (beta chain) was recovered during a study of vaccination and CD4 T cells after COVID-19. Study-wide background: In culture, cells were exposed to overlapping spike peptides from SARS-CoV-2, HCoV-NL63, HCoV-OC43 and HCoV-229E.

Documented treatment: roughly 11-day PBMC culture with coronavirus spike peptide pools or control peptides (ViraFEST assay). ViraFEST used peptide pools to expand antigen-specific T cells before TCR sequencing. PBMCs were cultured at around 2 million per well with around 10 IU/ml IL-2 and around 10 ug/ml peptide pools. With regard to this clonotype: Its specificity is not known.

CDR1 and CDR2 (germline): SGHVS, FNYEAQ. The CDR3 is 16 residues long. CD4+ T cells that had been cultured provided DNA sequenced with the Oncomine TCR Beta short-read assay. TCRdb re-called the PCR reads with MiXCR, one entry per CDR3 protein. The sample has 8,500 to 9,500 distinct CDR3 sequences; around two thirds are singletons. The source is a human donor who had recovered from COVID-19. The chain couples TRBV7-6 to TRBJ2-1, with D possibly TRBD2 on 5 matching bases. The specimen was CD4+ T cells from blood, cultured in vitro. The CDR3 region is CAPDTNGGPRTDEQFF. The CDR3 DNA reads TGTGCGCCAGACACCAACGGAGGACCCCGGACGGATGAGCAGTTCTTC.